This is a list of T cell receptor beta chains from one sample in a study of blood T cell repertoires in COVID-19. Assay used: immunoSEQ multiplex PCR; TCRdb lists only in-frame clones, some missing. Altogether about 59,000 clones are present, 75% to 95% being singletons, with the ten largest covering roughly 8.1%. Sequencing was performed on peripheral blood. All receptors come from a human donor in a cohort sampled during active COVID-19. CDR3s include the opening cysteine and the closing phenylalanine or tryptophan. Clone size is not always given. Where it is, it says once, few, many or a class for expanded clones.

v_call	j_call	clone_size	cdr3_aa
TRBV30	TRBJ2-3	.	CAWSVRSDRGSMSTDTQYF
TRBV5-1	TRBJ1-2	once	CASSPGQGSFYGYTF
TRBV5-8	TRBJ2-1	.	CASSLVLASVISYNEQFF
TRBV6-5	TRBJ2-5	.	CASSPSGWAQYF
TRBV6-6	TRBJ2-4	once	CASTTGKNIQYF
TRBV7-9	TRBJ2-1	.	CASSLWLRAAYNEQFF
TRBV9	TRBJ1-1	.	CASSVAMGTSSSLSSLFMNTEAFF
TRBV28	TRBJ2-2	.	CASSFGGVQVGELFF
TRBV14	TRBJ1-1	.	CASSQARGRGGAEAFF
TRBV18	TRBJ1-5	.	CASRVSPNQPQHF
TRBV7-2	TRBJ2-5	once	CASSLAGQLETQYF
TRBV7-8	TRBJ2-7	.	CATCLSRDSSYEQYF
TRBV18	TRBJ2-7	.	CASSPMGTSGSYEQYF
TRBV5-8	TRBJ1-1	.	CASSLRQGVTEAFF
TRBV6-5	TRBJ2-5	.	CATNSGQGQETQYF
TRBV11-3	TRBJ2-3	.	CASSSAEDTQYF
TRBV7-2	TRBJ1-1	few	CASSQQNTEAFF
TRBV5-1	TRBJ1-2	.	CASSLGGQGYGYTF
TRBV11-3	TRBJ1-4	once	CASSPAWTGNEKLFF
TRBV7-7	TRBJ2-7	.	CASSLALEGENEQYF
TRBV7-3	TRBJ2-5	.	CASSLSSEFAGAGETQYF
TRBV7-2	TRBJ2-2	.	CASSFSGTNTGELFF
TRBV4-1	TRBJ2-7	.	CASSSGTSYEQYF
TRBV2	TRBJ1-3	.	CASSGQGTGNTIYF
TRBV5-4	TRBJ1-1	.	CASSGQGTEAFF
TRBV15	TRBJ2-7	.	CATSRIPTSGDYEQYF
TRBV5-4	TRBJ1-2	once	CASSLRTGYYGYTF
TRBV14	TRBJ2-7	.	CASSQVQGEQYF
TRBV6-5	TRBJ1-1	.	CASSYWGQDTEAFF
TRBV2	TRBJ2-3	.	CASSGWTSGRAGADTQYF
TRBV11-2	TRBJ2-1	.	CATTSGGINEQFF
TRBV6-5	TRBJ1-6	.	CASTPRLAGDLALHF
TRBV5-3	TRBJ2-5	.	CARSLARSTQYF
TRBV7-9	TRBJ2-1	.	CASSWTSGTYNEQFF
TRBV28	TRBJ1-6	.	CASSLVPPGTKDSPLHF
TRBV4-1	TRBJ1-1	.	CASRDRVTGAEAFF
TRBV6-4	TRBJ2-3	.	CASSDPLRGDTQYF
TRBV9	TRBJ2-7	.	CASSVADRGHEQYF
TRBV7-8	TRBJ2-2	.	CASSLISGLSNTGELFF
TRBV5-1	TRBJ2-5	.	CASSLARGQETQYF
TRBV28	TRBJ2-5	.	CASSLATGNVETQYF
TRBV5-3	TRBJ1-6	.	CARSSTGYSPLHF